Listed here is a single T cell receptor beta chain. Its antigen is undetermined. The data were taken from a study of OX40 agonist ivuxolimab in advanced cancers. Measured with immunoSEQ multiplex PCR; TCRdb has only the in-frame clones, and not every one. Of roughly 56,000 clones in the sample, 82% were seen once. Autoimmune disease history or systemic immunosuppression barred patients. Sampling times: baseline, cycle 4 day 1, cycle 7 day 1. Germline CDR1 and CDR2: MNHNS and SASEGT. The V and J ends lost 10 bases and 2 bases respectively, with 19 bases between them. The CDR3 runs to 15 residues. Overall study findings and caveats: Clonal expansion by week 6 occurred in CD4+ and CD8+ blood T cells (at 0.1 to 3.0 mg/kg).

The TCR originated in an adult with an advanced solid tumor such as melanoma, head and neck, liver or kidney cancer. This sequence joins TRBV6-1 and TRBJ2-3; the D call may be TRBD1 or TRBD2 (5 bases each). This specimen consisted of CD4+ or CD8+ T cells sorted from blood, obtained in a trial of the OX40 agonist ivuxolimab. The CDR3 nucleotides are TGTGCCACCTTTAGCGACAGACGTTTCACAGATACGCAGTATTTT. It encodes CATFSDRRFTDTQYF.